This TCR beta chain emerged from a study of blood T cell repertoires in COVID-19. Study-wide background: There were acute and convalescent COVID-19 samples, and they came from the United States, Italy and Spain. The cDNA or gDNA used as material had been derived from T cells, B-cell-depleted T cells, or PBMCs.

Methods used by the authors: The assay estimated nucleated cells by amplifying reference gene primers. Clones were read by immunoSEQ multiplex PCR, and TCRdb kept only the in-frame ones, dropping some. That table supplies the V and J calls and clone size; D and trimming were determined from the DNA. The sample includes nearly 110,000 clones, around 89% of them seen just once. The V gene lost 0 bases and the J gene lost 7 bases, with 12 bases spanning the gap. This CDR3 has 15 amino acids. Germline V gene data show CDR1 as KGHDR and CDR2 as SFDVKD. The rearrangement joins TRBV24-1 to TRBJ2-1; a possible D gene is TRBD2 (6 bases). The sequence came from a man in his forties with active or convalescent COVID-19. Specimen: peripheral blood. The CDR3 region is CATSDLGGMKNEQFF. As DNA, the CDR3 is TGTGCCACCAGTGATTTGGGGGGGATGAAGAATGAGCAGTTCTTC.